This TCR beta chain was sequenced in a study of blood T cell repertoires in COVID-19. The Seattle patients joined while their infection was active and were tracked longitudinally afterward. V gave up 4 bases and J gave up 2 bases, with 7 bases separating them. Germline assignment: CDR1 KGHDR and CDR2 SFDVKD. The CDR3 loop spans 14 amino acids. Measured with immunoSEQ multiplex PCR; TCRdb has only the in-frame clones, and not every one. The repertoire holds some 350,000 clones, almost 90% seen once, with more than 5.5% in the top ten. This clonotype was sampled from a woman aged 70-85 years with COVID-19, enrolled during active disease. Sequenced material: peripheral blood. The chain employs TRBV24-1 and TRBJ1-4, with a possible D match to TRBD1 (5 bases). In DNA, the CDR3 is TGTGCCACCAGTGAACCAGGGACTAATGAAAAACTGTTTTTT. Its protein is CATSEPGTNEKLFF.